The sequence of this T cell receptor (beta chain) was determined in a study of T-cell memory formation after mild COVID-19. Using constant-segment primers, 5'RACE produced TCR alpha and TCR beta cDNA libraries carrying sample barcodes and UMIs. TCRdb re-called the 5' RACE reads with MiXCR, one entry per CDR3 protein. This sample has around 50,000 distinct CDR3 sequences, with 27% found just once. Germline lookup yields CDR1 MDHEN and CDR2 SYDVKM. This CDR3 is built from 15 residues. The V gene lost 3 bases and the J gene lost 1 base, with 11 bases spanning the gap. This clonotype has a single count. The sequencing input was PBMCs or a T cell subset sorted from them (not recorded which). This clonotype was obtained from a man between 18 and 29 years old who had mild COVID-19 (a few samples of this study predate the infection). Cell type and time point are not known. This rearrangement joins TRBV28 to TRBJ2-3; D not resolved. CDR3 residues: CASSFFMIGTDTQYF. For the CDR3, the DNA is TGTGCCAGCAGTTTTTTTATGATCGGCACAGATACGCAGTATTTT.